The clone carrying this T cell receptor (beta chain) was detected only a few times. As yet, its antigen is unknown. The V and J ends lost 0 bases and 7 bases respectively, with 13 bases between them. Germline loops: CDR1 SGHTA, CDR2 FQGNSA. This CDR3 region has 15 residues. The sample comes from a study of cytomegalovirus exposure and HLA in healthy donors. PCR amplification relied on 60 Vbeta primers (plus 13 Jbeta primers). TCRdb's table, derived via immunoSEQ multiplex PCR, lists solely in-frame clones and lacks some. The sample lists approximately 120,000 clones; around 77% were seen once. Study-wide findings and caveats: Earlier analysis found most TCR beta V segments productive about 90% or about 30% of the time. In a later analysis, the majority of CMV-associated beta chains seemingly showed HLA restriction. Most TCR sequences showed up rarely, but some public TCRs showed up in many donors.

Those who donated were healthy bone marrow donors. Material for sequencing was PBMCs. This TCR came from a man aged 50 to 60 in good health and CMV-seronegative. The rearrangement joins TRBV7-2 to TRBJ2-1; D is possibly TRBD2 (6 bases). DNA of the CDR3: TGTGCCAGCAGCTTAGCTCTAGCCGGAGGGAATGAGCAGTTCTTC. Translation: CASSLALAGGNEQFF.